The 22 T cell receptor beta chains reported below all come from one sample, sequenced in a study of T cell responses to AZD1222 COVID-19 vaccine. This table comes from immunoSEQ multiplex PCR, and its TCRdb copy is limited to in-frame clones, with some not included. The sample yields 150,000 or so clones, around 94% seen once. Here the sequenced sample was peripheral blood, taken on day 0 of AZD1222 vaccination. Every receptor here comes from an adult in good health.

V gene TRBV6-5 combines with J gene TRBJ1-5, with D possibly being TRBD1 (5 bases). Trimming left V 6 bases short and J 7 bases short, with 16 bases between. The CDR3 runs to 14 residues. CDR1 and CDR2 from the germline V gene are MNHEY and SVGAGI. This CDR3 reads CASSAGDLGQPQHF. DNA of the CDR3: TGTGCCAGCAGCGCGGGGGACCTGGGGCAGCCCCAGCATTTT.

The rearrangement joins TRBV5-6 to TRBJ1-3; D remains ambiguous. CDR3 size: 14 residues. Germline CDR1 SGHDT, CDR2 YYEEEE. V lost 0 bases to trimming and J lost 4 bases, with 8 bases between them. DNA for the CDR3: TGTGCCAGCAGCTTGGAGGATAGGGGAAACACCATATATTTT. Its translation is CASSLEDRGNTIYF.

The chain links TRBV7-9 to TRBJ1-3; 11 positions agree with TRBD1. The germline V gene has CDR1 SEHNR and CDR2 FQNEAQ (reference sequence). There are 16 residues in the CDR3. The V and J ends lost 1 base and 2 bases, in that order; junction bases with no gene match: 1. The CDR3 DNA reads TGTGCCAGCAGCTTAGGGACAGGGGGCCCTGGAAACACCATATATTTT. Protein sequence: CASSLGTGGPGNTIYF.

The rearrangement joins TRBV3-1 (or the pseudogene TRBV3-2) to TRBJ1-4; D not certain. CDR1 is LGHDT and CDR2 is YNNKEL in the germline V gene (reference sequence). CDR3 length: 15 residues. The germline V and J ends were trimmed by 1 base and 4 bases, with 10 bases remaining between them. The CDR3, as DNA: TGTGCCAGCAGCCAAGGTGGCAGCTATAATGAAAAACTGTTTTTT. It encodes CASSQGGSYNEKLFF.

The J gene is TRBJ1-1, the V gene TRBV11-3; D unclear. This CDR3 is 13 amino acids long. CDR1 is SGHNT, CDR2 YENEEA, per germline. V lost 4 bases to trimming and J lost 1 base, with 7 bases between them. CDR3 bases: TGTGCCAGCAGCTCCGGGCCGAACACTGAAGCTTTCTTT. As protein: CASSSGPNTEAFF.

The rearrangement joins TRBV5-1 to TRBJ2-7; D may be TRBD2 (7 bases). Germline assignment: CDR1 SGHRS and CDR2 YFSETQ. The length of the CDR3 is 12 residues. V was clipped by 4 bases and J by 6 bases, with 11 bases between them. CDR3 nucleotides: TGCGCCAGCAGCCCAGGGGAGGGCGAGCAGTACTTC. Translating it yields CASSPGEGEQYF.

The rearrangement uses TRBV6-1 and TRBJ2-1; no reliable D call. CDR1 is MNHNS and CDR2 is SASEGT in the germline V gene. V shed 4 bases and J shed 0 bases, with 13 bases lying between them. The CDR3 spans 16 residues. CDR3 DNA sequence: TGTGCCAGCAGTGCGTCAGGTAGATCCTCCTACAATGAGCAGTTCTTC. This translates into CASSASGRSSYNEQFF.

The V call is TRBV19, the J call TRBJ2-1; 7 bases are shared with TRBD1. The V gene's germline CDR1 is LNHDA and CDR2 SQIVND (reference sequence). Trimming cost V 0 bases and J 0 bases; bases outside gene matches: 5. The CDR3 is 17 amino acids. The CDR3 DNA reads TGTGCCAGTAGTATAGATCAAGGACAGGACTCCTACAATGAGCAGTTCTTC. Amino acids: CASSIDQGQDSYNEQFF.

V and J are TRBV3-1 (or the pseudogene TRBV3-2) and TRBJ1-3, with 8 bases matching TRBD1. Germline V gene sequence: CDR1 LGHDT, CDR2 YNNKEL (reference sequence). This CDR3 comprises 16 residues. V lost 6 bases, J lost 4 bases, and 11 bases stayed unmatched. The CDR3 sequence is CASSPSGGARGNTIYF. The CDR3 coding sequence is TGTGCCAGCAGTCCCTCAGGGGGCGCGAGAGGAAACACCATATATTTT.

This chain connects TRBV11-2 to TRBJ1-3; tentatively, D is TRBD1 (5 bases). Germline CDR1 reads SGHAT; CDR2 reads FQNNGV. The CDR3 length is 15 residues. Trimming shortened V by 5 bases and J by 0 bases, and 11 bases separated the two germline ends. The CDR3 sequence is CASSPDSGSGNTIYF. CDR3 in DNA: TGTGCCAGCAGCCCCGACAGCGGCTCTGGAAACACCATATATTTT.

V usage is TRBV5-8 and J usage is TRBJ2-6; 8 positions agree with TRBD1. Germline CDR1 and CDR2: SGHTS and YDEGEE. Unmatched junction bases numbered 7, after V lost 3 bases and J lost 2 bases. The CDR3 length is 17 residues. The CDR3 nucleotides are TGTGCCAGCAGCTCGGACAGGGTTTTTGCTGGGGCCAACGTCCTGACTTTC. Amino acids: CASSSDRVFAGANVLTF. The variable domain in full, completed from reference TRBV5-8 and TRBJ2-6, reads EAGVTQSPTHLIKTRGQQATLRCSPISGHTSVYWYQQALGLGLQFLLWYDEGEERNRGNFPPRFSGRQFPNYSSELNVNALELEDSALYLCASSSDRVFAGANVLTFGAGSRLTVL.

This clone came up once. CDR3 bases: TGTGCCAGCAGTGAATTTGGTATACGTTCCTACGAGCAGTACTTC. Translated: CASSEFGIRSYEQYF. The rearrangement links TRBV25-1 to TRBJ2-7, with no clear D. The V end was cut by 1 base, the J end by 1 base, with 11 bases between. This CDR3 has 15 amino acids. Looked up from germline, CDR1 is MGHDK and CDR2 is SYGVNS.

The chain recombines TRBV7-2 with TRBJ2-3; no reliable D call. Trimming pared 2 bases from V and 5 bases from J, leaving 5 bases between. The CDR3 extends over 12 amino acids. Germline CDR1 and CDR2: SGHTA and FQGNSA. The CDR3 region is CASSLWLDTQYF. The CDR3 nucleotides read TGTGCCAGCAGCTTATGGCTAGATACGCAGTATTTT.

The chain joins TRBV30 to TRBJ1-5; D remains unclear. This CDR3 comprises 13 residues. Trimming left V 3 bases short and J 5 bases short, with 11 bases between. Germline CDR1 GTSNPN, CDR2 SVGIG (reference sequence). This chain's CDR3 is CAWSPQEDQPQHF. Here the CDR3 DNA reads TGTGCCTGGAGCCCCCAGGAAGATCAGCCCCAGCATTTT.

The chain uses TRBV19 and TRBJ2-1; TRBD2 is a possible D gene (6 bases). There are 13 residues in the CDR3. Germline V gene data show CDR1 as LNHDA and CDR2 as SQIVND (reference sequence). Between the trimmed V and J ends, which lost 8 bases and 6 bases, there was a span of 14 bases. CDR3 region: CASGGGASNEQFF. The CDR3 region has the DNA TGTGCCAGTGGTGGAGGGGCGAGCAATGAGCAGTTCTTC.

V gene TRBV6-1 combines with J gene TRBJ1-2; D gene uncertain. Germline values: CDR1 MNHNS, CDR2 SASEGT. V gave up 2 bases and J gave up 7 bases, with 5 bases separating them. This CDR3 has 11 residues. CDR3 in amino acids: CASSEYGGYTF. CDR3 nucleotides: TGTGCCAGCAGTGAATACGGTGGCTACACCTTC.

The genes are TRBV12-3 or TRBV12-4 and TRBJ2-2; D ambiguous. The CDR3 sequence is 13 residues long. Trimming stripped 6 bases from V and 7 bases from J, with 12 bases between. The DNA of the CDR3 is TGTGCCAGCAGGGTCACAAATAGCGGGGAGCTGTTTTTT. Its protein is CASRVTNSGELFF.

DNA of the CDR3: TGTGCCAGCAGCCAACAGGGGATTAGAGGCTACACCTTC. Its translation: CASSQQGIRGYTF. The chain is built from TRBV3-1 (or the pseudogene TRBV3-2) and TRBJ1-2, with D possibly matching TRBD1 (6 bases). Trimming removed 2 bases at V and 8 bases at J, with 12 bases between. CDR1 LGHDT and CDR2 YNNKEL come from the germline V gene (reference sequence). The CDR3 has 13 residues.

The chain links TRBV28 to TRBJ1-1; the D gene is possibly TRBD1 (6 bases). V was clipped by 2 bases and J by 4 bases, with 8 bases between them. This CDR3 region has 13 residues. The germline V gene has CDR1 MDHEN and CDR2 SYDVKM. CDR3 region: CASSLQGSTEAFF. CDR3 in DNA: TGTGCCAGCAGTTTACAGGGGTCCACTGAAGCTTTCTTT.

The rearrangement links TRBV6-5 to TRBJ1-1; 7 positions match TRBD1. The CDR3 contains 14 residues. The germline V gene has CDR1 MNHEY and CDR2 SVGAGI. V shed 8 bases, J shed 4 bases, and the junction held 10 bases outside the gene matches. The CDR3 loop is CASLPGGPVTEAFF. The CDR3 DNA reads as TGTGCCAGCCTTCCAGGGGGGCCGGTCACTGAAGCTTTCTTT.

V and J are TRBV3-1 (or the pseudogene TRBV3-2) and TRBJ1-2, with D maybe TRBD1 (6 bases). This CDR3 has 16 amino acids. V lost 4 bases and J lost 4, with 19 bases in between. Germline CDR1 is LGHDT and CDR2 is YNNKEL (reference sequence). Written as DNA, the CDR3 is TGTGCCAGCAGCCCGCACGGGGGGGGCCCCGTCTATGGCTACACCTTC. Amino acid sequence: CASSPHGGGPVYGYTF.

This rearrangement joins TRBV19 to TRBJ1-1, with D tentatively TRBD1 (6 bases). Germline values: CDR1 LNHDA, CDR2 SQIVND (reference sequence). The CDR3 consists of 15 residues. The V end lost 3 bases, the J end lost 4 bases, and 15 bases lay between the germline ends. The DNA for the CDR3 is TGTGCCAGTAGTATGTCCCACAGGGCAAGCACTGAAGCTTTCTTT. This encodes CASSMSHRASTEAFF.